This T cell receptor beta chain was sequenced in a study of cytomegalovirus exposure and HLA in healthy donors. Study conclusions and caveats: Earlier analysis looked at TCR beta V segments, and most were productive about 87% or about 30% of the time. Associated with HLA alleles at 0.05 false discovery rate in a later analysis were over 15,000 TCR beta sequences. It was taken for granted in presence/absence analyses that sequencing depth across donors was roughly uniform.

CDR3 length: 14 amino acids. Per the germline V gene, CDR1 is SGHNT and CDR2 is YYREEE (reference sequence). The V gene lost 1 base and the J gene lost 6 bases, with 13 bases spanning the gap. A word on this clone: Its matching antigen is unknown.

PCR primers comprised 60 Vbeta and 13 Jbeta primers. The repertoire was sequenced with immunoSEQ multiplex PCR; TCRdb's copy has only in-frame clones and lacks some. Of 200,000 to 250,000 clones in the sample, around nine tenths were seen once. The specimen was PBMCs. V gene TRBV5-4 combines with J gene TRBJ1-1, with D possibly matching TRBD1 (5 bases). The sequence was collected from a woman aged 18-35 years in good health and CMV-seronegative. CDR3 protein: CASSLRQGGSEAFF. The CDR3 DNA reads TGTGCCAGCAGCTTGCGGCAGGGCGGCTCTGAAGCTTTCTTT.